The source of this TCR beta chain is a study of blood T cell repertoires in COVID-19. The overall study: The study drew acute and convalescent COVID-19 samples from the United States, Italy and Spain. PBMCs, B-cell-depleted T cells, or T cells were the source of the cDNA or gDNA that made up the material.

In the original workflow: Amplification with reference gene primers provided the estimates of nucleated cell counts. Here immunoSEQ multiplex PCR was the method, and the copy in TCRdb shows in-frame clones only, minus some. V and J calls and clone size follow that table, whereas D and trimming were derived from the DNA. Of about 100,000 clones listed, 80% to 90% were seen once; the top ten hold approximately 2.5%. V was clipped by 2 bases and J by 3 bases; unmatched bases: 3. The CDR3 covers 15 residues. Per the germline V gene, CDR1 is KGHDR and CDR2 is SFDVKD. Sequencing used peripheral blood. This TCR was sampled from a human donor in a cohort sampled during active COVID-19. The chain joins TRBV24-1 to TRBJ2-5, with 9 bases aligning to TRBD1. This CDR3 reads CATSDYRDREETQYF. In DNA form, the CDR3 reads TGTGCCACCAGTGATTACCGGGACAGGGAAGAGACCCAGTACTTC.